This passage covers 26 T cell receptor beta chains from one sample sequenced in a study of tumor-infiltrating lymphocytes in localized non-small cell lung cancer (dated by TCRdb to the early 2020s). The library was obtained by the immunoSEQ multiplex PCR assay. Sourced from immuneACCESS, this table was stored by TCRdb with only in-frame sequences that have V and J called. A share of the clones is absent; for the studies checked, an unresolved V gene accounts for under half, and the remainder has no known explanation. For this sample there are 15,000 to 20,000 clones; 75% to 85% appear just once. Over 9% of the sample is taken by the ten largest. The sample was uninvolved lung tissue not adjacent to the tumor. These receptor sequences come from a human donor with non-small cell lung cancer.

The rearrangement joins TRBV5-1 to TRBJ2-1; 11 bases align to TRBD2. The J segment lost 1 base and the V segment lost 4 bases, leaving 10 bases of the junction unmatched. CDR1 and CDR2 from the germline V gene are SGHRS and YFSETQ. The CDR3 spans 18 residues. The CDR3 DNA reads as TGCGCCAGCAGCCCTACAGGGACTAGCGGCGGATCCTACAATGAGCAGTTCTTC. It codes for CASSPTGTSGGSYNEQFF.

The chain uses TRBV9 and TRBJ2-5; 10 bases are shared with TRBD1. V gave up 0 bases and J gave up 5 bases; unmatched junction bases: 1. This CDR3 spans 14 amino acids. In germline, CDR1 is SGDLS, CDR2 YYNGEE. CDR3 DNA sequence: TGTGCCAGCAGCGTAGGGGGACAGGGGGAGACCCAGTACTTC. Its protein is CASSVGGQGETQYF. Looking up the rest from reference TRBV9 and TRBJ2-5 gives the full variable domain: DSGVTQTPKHLITATGQRVTLRCSPRSGDLSVYWYQQSLDQGLQFLIQYYNGEERAKGNILERFSAQQFPDLHSELNLSSLELGDSALYFCASSVGGQGETQYFGPGTRLLVL.

V is TRBV7-9 and J is TRBJ2-7, with D hard to call. V was shortened by 1 base and J by 2 bases, with 9 bases between the two germline ends. CDR1 and CDR2 (germline): SEHNR, FQNEAQ (reference sequence). The CDR3 has 14 residues. The CDR3 loop reads CASSLGLGTYEQYF. The CDR3, as DNA: TGTGCCAGCAGCTTAGGCTTAGGGACCTACGAGCAGTACTTC. Full variable domain (missing parts from reference TRBV7-9 and TRBJ2-7): DTGVSQNPRHKITKRGQNVTFRCDPISEHNRLYWYRQTLGQGPEFLTYFQNEAQLEKSRLLSDRFSAERPKGSFSTLEIQRTEQGDSAMYLCASSLGLGTYEQYFGPGTRLTVT.

The rearrangement links TRBV7-7 to TRBJ2-3, with D unresolved. Trimming pared 5 bases from V and 3 bases from J, leaving 9 bases between. CDR1 is SSHAT and CDR2 is FNYEAQ in the germline V gene (reference sequence). The CDR3 covers 13 residues. In DNA form, the CDR3 reads TGTGCCAGCAGCCCACCCGGGACAGATACGCAGTATTTT. Translated: CASSPPGTDTQYF.

The CDR3 coding sequence is TGCGCCAGCAGCTTGGGGGCGGGTCATACCTACGAGCAGTACTTC. Translation: CASSLGAGHTYEQYF. The J gene is TRBJ2-7, the V gene TRBV5-1, with a possible D match to TRBD2 (5 bases). Trimming cost V 0 bases and J 2 bases, with 12 bases left between them. Germline V gene data show CDR1 as SGHRS and CDR2 as YFSETQ. The CDR3 runs to 15 residues. Supplemented by reference TRBV5-1 and TRBJ2-7, the full variable domain reads KAGVTQTPRYLIKTRGQQVTLSCSPISGHRSVSWYQQTPGQGLQFLFEYFSETQRNKGNFPGRFSGRQFSNSRSEMNVSTLELGDSALYLCASSLGAGHTYEQYFGPGTRLTVT.

J is TRBJ2-3 and V is TRBV7-2; D unresolved. V lost 5 bases and J 2 bases, leaving 11 bases between the germline ends. In germline, CDR1 is SGHTA, CDR2 FQGNSA. The CDR3 contains 14 residues. The CDR3 loop reads CASSPDGNTDTQYF. The CDR3 nucleotides read TGTGCCAGCAGCCCGGACGGAAACACAGATACGCAGTATTTT. The whole variable domain, filled in from reference TRBV7-2 and TRBJ2-3, reads GAGVSQSPSNKVTEKGKDVELRCDPISGHTALYWYRQSLGQGLEFLIYFQGNSAPDKSGLPSDRFSAERTGGSVSTLTIQRTQQEDSAVYLCASSPDGNTDTQYFGPGTRLTVL.

The CDR3 loop reads CASSESSGANVLTF. DNA of the CDR3: TGTGCCAGCAGTGAAAGCTCTGGGGCCAACGTCCTGACTTTC. J is TRBJ2-6 and V is TRBV2; D is unclear. This CDR3 has 14 amino acids. Germline V gene data show CDR1 as SNHLY and CDR2 as FYNNEI. V gave up 2 bases and J gave up 0 bases, with 2 bases separating them.

The chain is built from TRBV20-1 and TRBJ2-1, with 7 bases fitting TRBD1. Germline trimming cut 6 bases from V and 9 bases from J; bases unmatched to any gene: 5. CDR3 size: 11 residues. In germline, CDR1 is DFQATT, CDR2 SNEGSKA (reference sequence). The chain's CDR3 is CSAAQGSEQFF. The DNA for the CDR3 is TGCAGTGCAGCACAGGGGAGTGAGCAGTTCTTC.

This clone appeared once. The CDR3 nucleotides are TGTGCCAGCAGTTTACAACGGGACTGGTGGTATGGCTACACCTTC. It translates to CASSLQRDWWYGYTF. The chain combines TRBV28 with TRBJ1-2; a weak D match, TRBD1 (5 bases). V dropped 2 bases and J dropped 5 bases, with 15 bases sitting between them. This CDR3 has 15 amino acids. CDR1 MDHEN and CDR2 SYDVKM come from the germline V gene.

The table lists this clone with a count of one. V and J are TRBV6-1 and TRBJ1-5; 7 bases map to TRBD1. Trimming took 1 base from V and 6 from J; bases not matched to a gene: 9. CDR3 length: 16 residues. CDR1 and CDR2 (germline): MNHNS, SASEGT. As DNA, the CDR3 is TGTGCCAGCAGTGAAGAGCCAGGGGGATGGGGTCAGCCCCAGCATTTT. This translates into CASSEEPGGWGQPQHF.

The rearrangement links TRBV4-1 to TRBJ2-7, with 12 bases identical to TRBD1. Germline V gene data show CDR1 as MGHRA and CDR2 as YSYEKL. The CDR3 runs 18 residues. V gave up 5 bases and J gave up 3 bases; unmatched junction bases: 14. The CDR3 here is CASSERLGGTGGVYEQYF. The CDR3 coding sequence is TGCGCCAGCAGCGAAAGATTGGGGGGGACAGGGGGCGTCTACGAGCAGTACTTC.

This clone was counted once. This chain links TRBV11-2 with TRBJ1-4; TRBD1 aligns across 8 bases. J lost 7 bases, V lost 2 bases, and 6 bases had no gene match. CDR3 size: 15 residues. CDR1 SGHAT and CDR2 FQNNGV come from the germline V gene. CDR3 in DNA: TGTGCCAGCAGCTTAAACTCAGGGGGCGGTGAAAAACTGTTTTTT. Translating it yields CASSLNSGGGEKLFF.

The chain uses TRBV5-6 and TRBJ1-3; D ambiguous. Germline CDR1 SGHDT, CDR2 YYEEEE. The CDR3 contains 15 residues. Trimming took off 1 base at V and 9 bases at J, with 17 bases between the two ends. The CDR3 loop is CASSLPQEMESTIYF. DNA of the CDR3: TGTGCCAGCAGCTTGCCTCAGGAAATGGAGAGCACCATATATTTT.

The chain combines TRBV10-1 with TRBJ2-1; 8 bases align to TRBD2. Germline V gene lookup returns CDR1 WNHNN and CDR2 SYGVQD (reference sequence). J lost 8 bases, V lost 4 bases, and 7 bases had no gene match. The CDR3 spans 14 residues. CDR3 sequence reads: CASSASGGSDEQFF. CDR3 nucleotides: TGCGCCAGCAGTGCTTCGGGAGGGTCGGATGAGCAGTTCTTC.

V and J are TRBV5-4 and TRBJ2-1; D is uncertain. Trimming removed 0 bases at V and 6 bases at J, with 10 bases between. The CDR3 loop spans 14 amino acids. Per the germline V gene, CDR1 is SGHNT and CDR2 is YYREEE (reference sequence). This CDR3 is CASSLDASSNEQFF. CDR3 in DNA: TGTGCCAGCAGCTTGGATGCTAGTTCCAATGAGCAGTTCTTC.

The J gene is TRBJ2-3, the V gene TRBV2; TRBD2 agrees at 10 bases. The CDR3 has 14 residues. Unmatched junction bases numbered 4, after V lost 6 bases and J lost 4 bases. The germline V gene encodes CDR1 SNHLY and CDR2 FYNNEI. In DNA, the CDR3 is TGTGCCAGCAGGGGGGGACTAGCGTCAGATACGCAGTATTTT. This translates into CASRGGLASDTQYF. The entire variable domain, with the rest obtained from reference TRBV2 and TRBJ2-3, is as follows: EPEVTQTPSHQVTQMGQEVILRCVPISNHLYFYWYRQILGQKVEFLVSFYNNEISEKSEIFDDQFSVERPDGSNFTLKIRSTKLEDSAMYFCASRGGLASDTQYFGPGTRLTVL.

The chain carries TRBV11-2 and TRBJ2-3, with 10 bases identical to TRBD2. CDR3 length: 16 amino acids. Germline loops: CDR1 SGHAT, CDR2 FQNNGV. V lost 5 bases, J lost 3 bases, and 8 bases stayed unmatched. The CDR3 reads CASSRGASGSTDTQYF. CDR3 bases: TGTGCCAGCAGCCGAGGGGCTAGCGGGAGTACAGATACGCAGTATTTT. The full variable domain, its missing parts supplied by reference TRBV11-2 and TRBJ2-3, is EAGVAQSPRYKIIEKRQSVAFWCNPISGHATLYWYQQILGQGPKLLIQFQNNGVVDDSQLPKDRFSAERLKGVDSTLKIQPAKLEDSAVYLCASSRGASGSTDTQYFGPGTRLTVL.

This chain connects TRBV19 to TRBJ1-5, with 7 bases lining up with TRBD1. J gave up 5 bases and V 4 bases, and 5 bases lay outside the gene matches. CDR1 is LNHDA, CDR2 SQIVND, per germline (reference sequence). The CDR3 sequence is 14 residues long. This CDR3 is CASSTTGPDQPQHF. The CDR3 DNA follows: TGTGCCAGTAGTACGACAGGGCCTGATCAGCCCCAGCATTTT.

The V call is TRBV5-1, the J call TRBJ1-2; D remains unclear. The germline V gene has CDR1 SGHRS and CDR2 YFSETQ. Trimming pared 0 bases from V and 4 bases from J, leaving 13 bases between. The CDR3 has 15 residues. The chain's CDR3 is CASSLASGSIYGYTF. Here the CDR3 DNA reads TGCGCCAGCAGCTTGGCCTCCGGGAGTATCTATGGCTACACCTTC.

This clone came up once. The rearrangement links TRBV11-2 to TRBJ1-4; 9 bases align to TRBD1. The CDR3 extends over 14 amino acids. V dropped 6 bases and J dropped 7; count of bases not matched to a gene: 6. CDR1 and CDR2 (germline): SGHAT, FQNNGV. This chain's CDR3 is CASSLTGGTEKLFF. The DNA of the CDR3 is TGTGCCAGCAGTTTGACAGGGGGGACTGAAAAACTGTTTTTT.

This clone is categorized as medium-sized. This chain uses TRBV7-9 with TRBJ2-1, with 11 bases that match TRBD2. Germline V gene lookup returns CDR1 SEHNR and CDR2 FQNEAQ (reference sequence). This CDR3 is 15 amino acids long. Trimming cost V 5 bases and J 3 bases; bases outside gene matches: 3. CDR3 bases: TGTGCCAGCAGCACTAGCGGGAGAGGCTACAATGAGCAGTTCTTC. Residues: CASSTSGRGYNEQFF.

The V gene is TRBV6-1, the J gene TRBJ1-2; no reliable D call. The CDR3 is 13 amino acids. The germline CDR1 and CDR2 sequences are MNHNS and SASEGT. V dropped 0 bases and J dropped 7 bases, with 9 bases sitting between them. The CDR3 is CASSEAGGSGYTF. In DNA, the CDR3 is TGTGCCAGCAGTGAAGCGGGAGGGTCTGGCTACACCTTC.

The chain recombines TRBV7-9 with TRBJ1-2; possible D gene TRBD1, 6 bases. Trimming stripped 5 bases from V and 0 bases from J, with 7 bases between. The CDR3 runs to 13 residues. Germline CDR1 is SEHNR and CDR2 is FQNEAQ (reference sequence). Here the CDR3 reads CASSRTANYGYTF. The CDR3 region has the DNA TGTGCCAGCAGCCGGACAGCTAACTATGGCTACACCTTC.

CDR3 DNA sequence: TGTGCCACCAGCAGAGGGAGCCTTGAGACCCAGTACTTC. It translates to CATSRGSLETQYF. The rearrangement uses TRBV15 and TRBJ2-5, with D unresolved. The germline V gene encodes CDR1 LNHNV and CDR2 YYDKDF (reference sequence). V was pared by 1 base and J by 5 bases, with 8 bases between. The CDR3 consists of 13 residues.

The chain combines TRBV11-2 with TRBJ1-2; TRBD1 agrees at 8 bases. The CDR3 contains 14 residues. V lost 5 bases, J lost 8 bases, and 10 bases stayed unmatched. Germline CDR1 SGHAT, CDR2 FQNNGV. This CDR3 reads CASSGRQGLEGYTF. The DNA of the CDR3 is TGTGCCAGCAGCGGAAGACAGGGGTTAGAAGGCTACACCTTC.

This clone was observed a handful of times. This rearrangement joins TRBV2 to TRBJ1-5; TRBD1 is a possible D gene (6 bases). V was clipped by 7 bases and J by 0 bases, with 13 bases between them. The CDR3 is 15 amino acids. Germline assignment: CDR1 SNHLY and CDR2 FYNNEI. The CDR3 sequence is CASNPQGYSNQPQHF. CDR3 sequence (DNA): TGTGCCAGCAACCCGCAGGGGTATAGCAATCAGCCCCAGCATTTT.